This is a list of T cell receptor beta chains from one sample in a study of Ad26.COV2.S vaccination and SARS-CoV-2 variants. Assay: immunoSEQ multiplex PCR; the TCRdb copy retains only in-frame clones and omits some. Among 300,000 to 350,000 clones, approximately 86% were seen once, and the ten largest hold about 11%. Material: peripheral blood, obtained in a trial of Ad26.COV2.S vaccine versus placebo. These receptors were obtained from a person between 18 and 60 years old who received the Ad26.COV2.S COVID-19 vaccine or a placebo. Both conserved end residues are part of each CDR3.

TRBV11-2	CASSLDRNPFNGYTF
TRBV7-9	CASSPGTGLYEQYF
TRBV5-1	CASSLAGTNTGELFF
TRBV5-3	CARSSNGRDRGTYEQYF
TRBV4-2	CASSQEVAWVNQPQHF
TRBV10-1	CASTGLPGDTQYF
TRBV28	CASRRQGGGNQPQHF
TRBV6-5	CASKTIAGVPGELFF
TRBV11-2	CASSLEGARQPQHF
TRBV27	CASSLTRGTQYF
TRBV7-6	CASSFSSGGYNEQFF
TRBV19	CASSIGGYTGELFF
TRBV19	CASSTPTGGNTEAFF
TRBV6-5	CASGSQGSFGGYTF
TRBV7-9	CASWGAVDGYTF
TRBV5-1	CASTKGSSTGELFF
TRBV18	CASSRGEGLYNEQFF
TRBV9	CASSTQGARNEQFF
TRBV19	CASPIQVKTQYF
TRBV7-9	CASSSPGGSTDTQYF
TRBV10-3	CAIRRDRFNTGELFF